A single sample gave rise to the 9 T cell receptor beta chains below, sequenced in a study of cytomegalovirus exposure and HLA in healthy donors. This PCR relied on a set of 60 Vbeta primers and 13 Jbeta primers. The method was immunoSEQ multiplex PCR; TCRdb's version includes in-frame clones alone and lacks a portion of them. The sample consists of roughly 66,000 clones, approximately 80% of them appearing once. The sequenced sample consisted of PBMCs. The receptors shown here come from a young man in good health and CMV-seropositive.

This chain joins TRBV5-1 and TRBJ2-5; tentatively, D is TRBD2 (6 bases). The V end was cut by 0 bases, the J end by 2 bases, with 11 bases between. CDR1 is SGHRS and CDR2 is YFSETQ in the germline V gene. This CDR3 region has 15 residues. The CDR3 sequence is CASSLERAGQETQYF. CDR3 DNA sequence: TGCGCCAGCAGCTTGGAAAGGGCGGGACAAGAGACCCAGTACTTC.

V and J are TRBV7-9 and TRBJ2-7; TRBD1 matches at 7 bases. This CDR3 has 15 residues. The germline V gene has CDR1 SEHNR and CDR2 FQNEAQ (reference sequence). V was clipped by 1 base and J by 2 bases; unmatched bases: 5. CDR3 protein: CASSLGGQGAYEQYF. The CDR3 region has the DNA TGTGCCAGCAGCTTAGGGGGCCAGGGGGCCTACGAGCAGTACTTC. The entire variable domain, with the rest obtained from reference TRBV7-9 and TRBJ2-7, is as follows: DTGVSQNPRHKITKRGQNVTFRCDPISEHNRLYWYRQTLGQGPEFLTYFQNEAQLEKSRLLSDRFSAERPKGSFSTLEIQRTEQGDSAMYLCASSLGGQGAYEQYFGPGTRLTVT.

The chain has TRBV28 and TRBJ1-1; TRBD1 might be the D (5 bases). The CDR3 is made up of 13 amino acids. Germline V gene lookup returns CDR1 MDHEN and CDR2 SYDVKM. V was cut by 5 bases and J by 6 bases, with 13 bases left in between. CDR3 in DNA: TGTGCCAGCAGTCCCCGGGGGGGGGCTGAAGCTTTCTTT. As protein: CASSPRGGAEAFF.

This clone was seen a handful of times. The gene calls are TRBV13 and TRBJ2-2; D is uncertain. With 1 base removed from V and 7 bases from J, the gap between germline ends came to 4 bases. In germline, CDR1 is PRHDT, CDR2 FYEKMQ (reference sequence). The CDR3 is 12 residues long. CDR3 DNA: TGTGCCAGCAGCTTAGTCGGCGGGGAGCTGTTTTTT. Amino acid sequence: CASSLVGGELFF.

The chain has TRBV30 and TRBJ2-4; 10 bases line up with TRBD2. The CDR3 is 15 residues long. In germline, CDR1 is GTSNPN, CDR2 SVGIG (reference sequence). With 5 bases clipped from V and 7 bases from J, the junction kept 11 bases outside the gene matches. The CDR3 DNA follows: TGTGCCTGGGAGGTGGCGGGAGCGGGGGGGAACATTCAGTACTTC. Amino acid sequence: CAWEVAGAGGNIQYF.

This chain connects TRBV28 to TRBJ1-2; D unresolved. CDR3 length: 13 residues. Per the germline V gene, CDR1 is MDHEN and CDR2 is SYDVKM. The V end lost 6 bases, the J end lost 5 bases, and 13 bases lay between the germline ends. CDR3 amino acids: CASSPDGVYGYTF. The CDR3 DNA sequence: TGTGCCAGCAGCCCGGACGGGGTTTATGGCTACACCTTC.

The CDR3 is CASTPQTGFNEQFF. The CDR3 nucleotides read TGTGCCAGCACCCCCCAGACAGGGTTCAATGAGCAGTTCTTC. This chain connects TRBV6-5 to TRBJ2-1, with 7 bases identical to TRBD1. This CDR3 has 14 residues. Trimming cost V 7 bases and J 6 bases; bases outside gene matches: 9. CDR1 and CDR2 from the germline V gene are MNHEY and SVGAGI.

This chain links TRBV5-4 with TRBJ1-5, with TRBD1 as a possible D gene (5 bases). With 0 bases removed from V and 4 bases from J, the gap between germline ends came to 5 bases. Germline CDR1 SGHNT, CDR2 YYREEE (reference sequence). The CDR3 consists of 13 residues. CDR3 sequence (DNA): TGTGCCAGCAGCTTGGGACAGAATCAGCCCCAGCATTTT. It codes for CASSLGQNQPQHF.

The CDR3 sequence is CASSLTGTGDTGELFF. The CDR3 bases are TGTGCCAGCAGCTTGACCGGGACAGGGGACACCGGGGAGCTGTTTTTT. The gene calls are TRBV5-4 and TRBJ2-2, with TRBD1 matching over 10 bases. After removal of 1 base from V and 3 bases from J, the junction contained 3 bases not matched to a gene. Germline lookup yields CDR1 SGHNT and CDR2 YYREEE (reference sequence). The CDR3 is made up of 16 amino acids.